What follows are 27 T cell receptor beta chains derived from one specimen sequenced in a study of metastatic and nonmetastatic thyroid tumors. TCRdb re-processed the PCR reads through MiXCR. The sample includes roughly 90,000 clones, just under 15% seen only once; the top ten take around 3.3%. None of the patients had undergone any treatment ahead of thyroid surgery. Input material: blood. The origin of the receptors is a female donor with papillary thyroid cancer or a benign thyroid nodule (not recorded which). Some clones in this sample may be carry-over from other donors' samples.

This clone was recorded many times. The rearrangement joins TRBV24-1 to TRBJ1-5; 9 nucleotides match TRBD1. Unmatched junction bases numbered 6, after V lost 0 bases and J lost 1 base. Germline CDR1 is KGHDR and CDR2 is SFDVKD. This CDR3 comprises 18 residues. CDR3 region: CATSDLMDRGISNQPQHF. The CDR3 bases are TGTGCCACCAGTGATTTGATGGACAGGGGAATCAGCAATCAGCCCCAGCATTTT.

This clone was detected many times. This sequence joins TRBV12-3 or TRBV12-4 and TRBJ2-7, with 10 bases identical to TRBD2. CDR3 length: 16 amino acids. Trimming cost V 6 bases and J 0 bases; bases outside gene matches: 8. Written as DNA, the CDR3 is TGTGCCAGCAGCAGAAGGACTAGCGGCATCTCCTACGAGCAGTACTTC. Translating gives CASSRRTSGISYEQYF.

This clone was picked up many times. The same CDR3 is also encoded by other DNA sequences in this sample. CDR3 in DNA: TGTGCCAGCAGCCAGGGGGACCACACCGGGGAGCTGTTTTTT. As protein: CASSQGDHTGELFF. This sequence joins TRBV6-1 and TRBJ2-2; 7 bases are shared with TRBD1. This CDR3 is 14 amino acids long. Germline V CDR1 and CDR2: MNHNS, SASEGT. The J segment lost 3 bases and the V segment lost 6 bases, leaving 4 bases of the junction unmatched.

Many counts were recorded for this clone. This chain uses TRBV12-3 or TRBV12-4 with TRBJ1-5; D gene ambiguous. Trimming cost V 5 bases and J 0 bases, with 5 bases left between them. The CDR3 length is 13 residues. The CDR3, as DNA: TGTGCCAGCAGTATTAATAGCAATCAGCCCCAGCATTTT. It specifies CASSINSNQPQHF.

This clone was seen repeatedly, ten times or more. CDR3: CASSPSGRAGSEKLFF. In DNA, the CDR3 is TGCGCCAGCAGCCCCAGTGGTAGGGCAGGTAGTGAAAAACTGTTTTTT. This chain links TRBV5-1 with TRBJ1-4; no clear D gene. The CDR3 is made up of 16 amino acids. V shed 4 bases and J shed 7 bases, with 20 bases lying between them. Germline V gives CDR1 SGHRS, CDR2 YFSETQ. The full variable domain, completed using reference TRBV5-1 and TRBJ1-4, is KAGVTQTPRYLIKTRGQQVTLSCSPISGHRSVSWYQQTPGQGLQFLFEYFSETQRNKGNFPGRFSGRQFSNSRSEMNVSTLELGDSALYLCASSPSGRAGSEKLFFGSGTQLSVL.

In this sample, this clone turned up many times. J is TRBJ1-2 and V is TRBV27, with no clear D. The V gene lost 3 bases and the J gene lost 1 base, with 18 bases spanning the gap. CDR1 is MNHEY and CDR2 is SMNVEV in the germline V gene (reference sequence). This CDR3 region has 17 residues. The CDR3 spells CASSFSGNHVHNYGYTF. The DNA of the CDR3 is TGTGCCAGCAGTTTTTCGGGCAACCATGTTCATAACTATGGCTACACCTTC.

In this sample, this clone turned up many times. The J gene is TRBJ2-2, the V gene TRBV7-3; no firm D call. CDR3 length: 13 amino acids. The germline V gene has CDR1 SGHTA and CDR2 FQGTGA. Deletions cut 5 bases from V and 4 bases from J, with 8 bases between. CDR3 nucleotides: TGTGCCAGCAGCGCGTCGGGCACCGGGGAGCTGTTTTTT. The encoded protein is CASSASGTGELFF.

This clone was observed at least ten times. V and J are TRBV5-1 and TRBJ1-3; 9 bases are a match to TRBD1. Looked up from germline, CDR1 is SGHRS and CDR2 is YFSETQ. Losses at the gene ends were 1 base for V and 0 bases for J; bases not matched to a gene: 8. There are 18 residues in the CDR3. The CDR3 reads CASSLTPGQGLSGNTIYF. The CDR3 coding sequence is TGCGCCAGCAGCTTGACCCCGGGACAGGGCCTCTCTGGAAACACCATATATTTT. Using reference TRBV5-1 and TRBJ1-3 for the parts outside the CDR3, the full variable domain is KAGVTQTPRYLIKTRGQQVTLSCSPISGHRSVSWYQQTPGQGLQFLFEYFSETQRNKGNFPGRFSGRQFSNSRSEMNVSTLELGDSALYLCASSLTPGQGLSGNTIYFGEGSWLTVV.

This clone was picked up many times. The same CDR3 can be traced to other DNA sequences in this sample. The chain recombines TRBV6-1 with TRBJ1-5; D is unclear. Per germline, CDR1 MNHNS and CDR2 SASEGT. The CDR3 consists of 12 residues. V was cut by 6 bases and J by 1 base, with 4 bases left in between. In DNA form, the CDR3 reads TGTGCCAGCAGGTACAGCAATCAGCCCCAGCATTTT. Protein sequence: CASRYSNQPQHF.

This clone was recorded many times. The V and J genes are TRBV5-1 and TRBJ1-2; 9 bases align to TRBD1. From germline, CDR1 is SGHRS and CDR2 YFSETQ. Trimming took 0 bases from V and 4 from J; bases not matched to a gene: 4. The CDR3 extends over 15 amino acids. In nucleotides, the CDR3 is TGCGCCAGCAGCTTGGAGGGACAGGGTAGCTATGGCTACACCTTC. Protein product: CASSLEGQGSYGYTF.

This clone has a count of ten or more. The chain carries TRBV10-3 and TRBJ1-5; D call uncertain. The germline V and J ends were trimmed by 0 bases and 7 bases, with 10 bases remaining between them. The CDR3 extends over 14 amino acids. Germline-derived CDR1 and CDR2 are ENHRY and SYGVKD. The CDR3 spells CAISESTVGQPQHF. The CDR3 region has the DNA TGTGCCATCAGTGAGTCGACGGTGGGCCAGCCCCAGCATTTT.

As regards this clone: Being one base from a much bigger clone, this may be a read error. The chain joins TRBV18 to TRBJ2-1; D not certain. Germline V lookup: CDR1 KGHSH, CDR2 LQKENI. The CDR3 contains 13 residues. CDR3 DNA: TGTGCCAACTCACCACTACAGTACAATGAGCAGTTCTTC. As protein: CANSPLQYNEQFF.

This clone was counted ten times or more. V gene TRBV20-1 combines with J gene TRBJ2-7; 9 positions agree with TRBD2. This CDR3 contains 15 residues. Germline CDR1 DFQATT, CDR2 SNEGSKA (reference sequence). Losses at the gene ends were 4 bases for V and 1 base for J; bases not matched to a gene: 8. The CDR3 coding sequence is TGCAGTGCTATGGCTAGCGGGGCGATTTCCTACGAGCAGTACTTC. It yields the protein CSAMASGAISYEQYF.

This clone was counted at least ten times. The chain combines TRBV5-1 with TRBJ2-7, with D possibly TRBD2 on 6 matching bases. The germline V gene encodes CDR1 SGHRS and CDR2 YFSETQ. CDR3 length: 17 residues. The V gene lost 0 bases and the J gene lost 3 bases, with 19 bases spanning the gap. CDR3 coding DNA: TGCGCCAGCAGCTTGGCAGGAGGACGGGGGAGATACTACGAGCAGTACTTC. Its protein product is CASSLAGGRGRYYEQYF.

The chain carries TRBV24-1 and TRBJ2-3; D might be TRBD1 (7 bases). Trimming removed 4 bases at V and 3 bases at J, with 16 bases between. The CDR3 is made up of 16 amino acids. Germline V CDR1 and CDR2: KGHDR, SFDVKD. The chain's CDR3 is CATSDPAGGQTDTQYF. As DNA, the CDR3 is TGTGCCACCAGTGACCCGGCAGGGGGGCAGACAGATACGCAGTATTTT.

In DNA, the CDR3 is TGTGCCTGGAACGAAGGGGCGGGCAACGAGCAGTACTTC. Its translation: CAWNEGAGNEQYF. This chain joins TRBV30 and TRBJ2-7; the D call may be TRBD1 or TRBD2 (5 bases each). This CDR3 comprises 13 residues. V lost 4 bases and J 5 bases, leaving 15 bases between the germline ends. Germline V gene sequence: CDR1 GTSNPN, CDR2 SVGIG (reference sequence).

This clone was seen more than once but under ten times. A read error may explain this, as a much larger clone is one base away. Other DNA sequences from this sample encode an identical CDR3 as well. The chain carries TRBV24-1 and TRBJ2-5; 13 bases match TRBD2. Germline-derived CDR1 and CDR2 are KGHDR and SFDVKD. This CDR3 spans 18 amino acids. V lost 0 bases, J lost 5 bases, and 8 bases stayed unmatched. The CDR3 coding sequence is TGTGCCACCAGTGATTTGGGTACTAGCGGGGGGGCCAGGGAGACCCAGTACTTC. This translates into CATSDLGTSGGARETQYF.

This clone was counted at least ten times. The rearrangement uses TRBV11-2 and TRBJ2-5, with 9 bases that match TRBD2. Germline V gene lookup returns CDR1 SGHAT and CDR2 FQNNGV. The V and J ends lost 1 base and 5 bases, in that order; junction bases with no gene match: 11. The CDR3 is 17 residues long. The CDR3 loop is CASSLGPASGVGETQYF. The CDR3 nucleotides are TGTGCCAGCAGCTTAGGCCCTGCTAGCGGGGTTGGGGAGACCCAGTACTTC.

Note on this clone: The CDR3 carries no conserved terminal phenylalanine or tryptophan, so it likely arises from a read error. This rearrangement joins TRBV28 to TRBJ2-7, with TRBD2 matching 9 bases. The trim removed 8 bases at V and 5 bases at J, leaving 4 bases unmatched. The CDR3 is 12 amino acids. CDR1 is MDHEN, CDR2 SYDVKM, per germline. The CDR3 sequence: CASGTSKDEQYL. Written as DNA, the CDR3 is TGTGCCAGCGGGACTAGCAAAGACGAGCAGTACTTA.

This clone was seen only a few times. This may be a read error, as it is one base from a much larger clone. The rearrangement links TRBV28 to TRBJ2-3; D may be TRBD2 (5 bases). Germline loops: CDR1 MDHEN, CDR2 SYDVKM. V lost 5 bases to trimming and J lost 1 base, with 13 bases between them. The CDR3 loop spans 15 amino acids. The CDR3 sequence is CASSPPGYGTDTQYF. Written as DNA, the CDR3 is TGTGCCAGCAGTCCCCCGGGGTACGGCACAGATACGCAGTATTTT.

This clone occurred many times. The V and J genes are TRBV3-1 and TRBJ2-5; tentative D call: TRBD2 (5 bases). The germline CDR1 and CDR2 sequences are LGHDT and YNNKEL (reference sequence). Trimming took off 4 bases at V and 3 bases at J, with 12 bases between the two ends. The CDR3 has 14 residues. DNA for the CDR3: TGTGCCAGCAGCCCCCTTTGGGAGAAAGAGACCCAGTACTTC. The encoded protein is CASSPLWEKETQYF.

Many counts were recorded for this clone. The V and J genes are TRBV28 and TRBJ1-3, with D tentatively TRBD1 (6 bases). V was cut by 2 bases and J by 0 bases, with 11 bases left in between. Germline CDR1 reads MDHEN; CDR2 reads SYDVKM. This CDR3 comprises 16 residues. Here the CDR3 DNA reads TGTGCCAGCAGTTTAGGGGACACCATCTCTGGAAACACCATATATTTT. It translates to CASSLGDTISGNTIYF. The full variable domain, completed using reference TRBV28 and TRBJ1-3, is DVKVTQSSRYLVKRTGEKVFLECVQDMDHENMFWYRQDPGLGLRLIYFSYDVKMKEKGDIPEGYSVSREKKERFSLILESASTNQTSMYLCASSLGDTISGNTIYFGEGSWLTVV.

This clone was found many times. The chain employs TRBV7-2 and TRBJ1-2; 7 bases align to TRBD1. Germline CDR1 is SGHTA and CDR2 is FQGNSA. The CDR3 sequence is 15 residues long. J lost 2 bases, V lost 3 bases, and 6 bases had no gene match. CDR3: CASSLNAGGNYGYTF. The DNA of the CDR3 is TGTGCCAGCAGCTTGAACGCAGGGGGGAACTATGGCTACACCTTC.

This clone has only a few counts. With a much larger clone just one base away, this may be a read error. The chain recombines TRBV15 with TRBJ2-3; D is perhaps TRBD1 (6 bases). The CDR3 totals 17 residues. CDR1 and CDR2 (germline): LNHNV, YYDKDF (reference sequence). Trimming removed 0 bases at V and 8 bases at J, with 21 bases between. The CDR3 reads CATSREGTCTRWATQYF. CDR3 sequence (DNA): TGTGCCACCAGCAGAGAGGGGACATGTACCCGATGGGCTACGCAGTATTTT.

The genes are TRBV6-1 and TRBJ1-2, with D uncertain. Trimming left V 3 bases short and J 10 bases short, with 9 bases between. Germline V lookup: CDR1 MNHNS, CDR2 SASEGT. The CDR3 runs to 11 residues. CDR3 residues: CASSDSGVYTF. CDR3 bases: TGTGCCAGCAGTGACAGTGGTGTCTACACCTTC.

This clone was recorded a few times. Since a much larger clone is just one base distant, this may be a read error. This rearrangement joins TRBV19 to TRBJ2-5; the D gene could be TRBD1 or TRBD2 (5 bases each). The CDR3 sequence is 15 residues long. Germline lookup yields CDR1 LNHDA and CDR2 SQIVND (reference sequence). The ends were cut back, 5 bases at V and 4 bases at J, with 17 bases in the middle. CDR3 loop: CASSEGTPSGETQYF. For the CDR3, the DNA is TGTGCCAGTAGTGAGGGGACCCCGTCGGGAGAGACCCAGTACTTC.

Turning to this clone: An end of the junction does not agree with germline; a read error may underlie this. The V and J genes are TRBV7-8 and TRBJ1-1; 8 nucleotides agree with TRBD1. The CDR3 has 19 residues. Germline assignment: CDR1 SGHVS and CDR2 FQNEAQ. CDR3 bases: TGTGCCAGCATCTTAGGGCCTGGTGACAGGGGTTCCGGGAACACTGAAGCTTTCTTT. Protein product: CASILGPGDRGSGNTEAFF.